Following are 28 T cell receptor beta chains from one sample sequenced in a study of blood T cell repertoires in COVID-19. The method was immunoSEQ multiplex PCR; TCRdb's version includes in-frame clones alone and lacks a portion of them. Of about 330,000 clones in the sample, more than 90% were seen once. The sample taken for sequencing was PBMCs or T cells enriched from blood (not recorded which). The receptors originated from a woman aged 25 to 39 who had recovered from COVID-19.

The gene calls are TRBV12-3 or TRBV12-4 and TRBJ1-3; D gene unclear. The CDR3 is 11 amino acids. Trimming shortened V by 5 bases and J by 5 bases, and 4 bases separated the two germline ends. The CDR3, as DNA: TGTGCCAGCAGTGCGAGAAACACCATATATTTT. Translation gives CASSARNTIYF.

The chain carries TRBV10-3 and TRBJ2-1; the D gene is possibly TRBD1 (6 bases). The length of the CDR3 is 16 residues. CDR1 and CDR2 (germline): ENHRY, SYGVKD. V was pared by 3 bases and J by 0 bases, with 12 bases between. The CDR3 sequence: CAISDLQGSSYNEQFF. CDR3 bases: TGTGCCATCAGTGATCTCCAGGGGAGCTCCTACAATGAGCAGTTCTTC.

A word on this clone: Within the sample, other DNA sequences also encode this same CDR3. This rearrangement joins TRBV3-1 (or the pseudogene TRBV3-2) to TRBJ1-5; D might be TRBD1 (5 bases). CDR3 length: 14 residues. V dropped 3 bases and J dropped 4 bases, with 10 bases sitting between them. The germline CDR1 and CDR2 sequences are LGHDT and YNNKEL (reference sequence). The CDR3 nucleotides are TGTGCCAGCAGCCAGGGGGGTGGTAATCAGCCCCAGCATTTT. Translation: CASSQGGGNQPQHF.

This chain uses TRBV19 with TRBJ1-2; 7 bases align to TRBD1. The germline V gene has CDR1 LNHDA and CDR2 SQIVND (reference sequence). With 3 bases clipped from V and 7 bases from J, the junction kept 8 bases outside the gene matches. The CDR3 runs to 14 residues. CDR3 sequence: CASSIGGGVGGYTF. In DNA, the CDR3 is TGTGCCAGTAGTATCGGAGGGGGCGTTGGTGGCTACACCTTC. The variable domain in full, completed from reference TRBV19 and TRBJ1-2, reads DGGITQSPKYLFRKEGQNVTLSCEQNLNHDAMYWYRQDPGQGLRLIYYSQIVNDFQKGDIAEGYSVSREKKESFPLTVTSAQKNPTAFYLCASSIGGGVGGYTFGSGTRLTVV.

The CDR3 is CASSQGGVSGELFF. CDR3 DNA: TGTGCCAGCAGCCAAGGTGGAGTGAGTGGGGAGCTGTTTTTT. V is TRBV4-2 and J is TRBJ2-2, with D unresolved. Looked up from germline, CDR1 is LGHNA and CDR2 is YNFKEQ. The V end lost 1 base, the J end lost 8 bases, and 11 bases lay between the germline ends. The CDR3 is 14 amino acids.

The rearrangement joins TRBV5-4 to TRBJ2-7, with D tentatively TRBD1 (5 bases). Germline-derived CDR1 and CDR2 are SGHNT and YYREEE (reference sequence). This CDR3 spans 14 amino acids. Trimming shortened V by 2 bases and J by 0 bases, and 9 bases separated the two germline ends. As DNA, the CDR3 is TGTGCCAGCAGCTTAGTAGACAGCTCCTACGAGCAGTACTTC. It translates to CASSLVDSSYEQYF.

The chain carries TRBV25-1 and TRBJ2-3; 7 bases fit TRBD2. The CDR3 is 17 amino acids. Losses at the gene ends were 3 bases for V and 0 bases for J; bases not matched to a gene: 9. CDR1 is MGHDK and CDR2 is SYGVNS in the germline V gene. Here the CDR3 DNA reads TGTGCCAGCAGTGAGTTCGAGAGCGGGATTAGCACAGATACGCAGTATTTT. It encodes CASSEFESGISTDTQYF.

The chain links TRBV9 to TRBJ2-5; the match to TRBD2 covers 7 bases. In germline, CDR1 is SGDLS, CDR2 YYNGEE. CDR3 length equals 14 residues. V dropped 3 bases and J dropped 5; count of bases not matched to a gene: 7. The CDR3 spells CASSDTSGTETQYF. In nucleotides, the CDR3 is TGTGCCAGCAGCGACACCAGCGGGACGGAGACCCAGTACTTC.

The CDR3 DNA sequence: TGCGCCAGCAGCCTACTAGCGGGAGAGATGAATGAGCAGTTCTTC. Translated: CASSLLAGEMNEQFF. The chain is built from TRBV4-3 and TRBJ2-1; 11 bases are shared with TRBD2. CDR3 length equals 15 residues. The J segment lost 7 bases and the V segment lost 4 bases, leaving 6 bases of the junction unmatched. In germline, CDR1 is LGHNA, CDR2 YSLEER.

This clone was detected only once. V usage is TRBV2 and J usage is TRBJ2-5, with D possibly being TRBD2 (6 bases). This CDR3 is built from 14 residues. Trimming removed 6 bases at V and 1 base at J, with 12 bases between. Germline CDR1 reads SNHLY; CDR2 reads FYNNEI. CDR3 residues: CASRELSGQETQYF. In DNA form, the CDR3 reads TGTGCCAGCAGAGAACTTAGCGGCCAAGAGACCCAGTACTTC. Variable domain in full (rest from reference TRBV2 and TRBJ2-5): EPEVTQTPSHQVTQMGQEVILRCVPISNHLYFYWYRQILGQKVEFLVSFYNNEISEKSEIFDDQFSVERPDGSNFTLKIRSTKLEDSAMYFCASRELSGQETQYFGPGTRLLVL.

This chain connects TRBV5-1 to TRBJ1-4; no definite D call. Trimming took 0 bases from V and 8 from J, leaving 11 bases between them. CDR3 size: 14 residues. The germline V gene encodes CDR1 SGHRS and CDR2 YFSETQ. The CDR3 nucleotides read TGCGCCAGCAGCTTGGACACGTCGGGAGAAAAACTGTTTTTT. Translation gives CASSLDTSGEKLFF.

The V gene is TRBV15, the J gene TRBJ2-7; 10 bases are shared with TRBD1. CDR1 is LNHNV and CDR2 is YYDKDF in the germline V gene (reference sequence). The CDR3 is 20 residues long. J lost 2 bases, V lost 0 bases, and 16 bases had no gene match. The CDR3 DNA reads TGTGCCACCAGCAGAGAAACGGGCTCGGGACAGGGGTTGGTTGCCTACGAGCAGTACTTC. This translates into CATSRETGSGQGLVAYEQYF.

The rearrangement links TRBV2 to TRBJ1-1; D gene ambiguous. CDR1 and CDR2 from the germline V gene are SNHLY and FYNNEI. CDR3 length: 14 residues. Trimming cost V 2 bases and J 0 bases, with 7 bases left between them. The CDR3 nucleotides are TGTGCCAGCAGTGAATTCGGGATGAACACTGAAGCTTTCTTT. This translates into CASSEFGMNTEAFF.

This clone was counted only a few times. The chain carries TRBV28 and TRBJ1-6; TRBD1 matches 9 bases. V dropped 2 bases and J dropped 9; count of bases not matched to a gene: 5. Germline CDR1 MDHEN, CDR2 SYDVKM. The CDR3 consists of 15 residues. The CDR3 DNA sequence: TGTGCCAGCAGTTTACTGGGGACAGGGCTTTCACCCCTCCACTTT. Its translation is CASSLLGTGLSPLHF.

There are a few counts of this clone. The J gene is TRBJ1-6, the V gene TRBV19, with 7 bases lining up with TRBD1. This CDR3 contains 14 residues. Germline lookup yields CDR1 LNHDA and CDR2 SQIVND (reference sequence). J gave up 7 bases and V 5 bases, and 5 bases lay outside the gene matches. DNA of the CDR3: TGTGCCAGTAGTGTCCGGGACAGAAATTCACCCCTCCACTTT. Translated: CASSVRDRNSPLHF. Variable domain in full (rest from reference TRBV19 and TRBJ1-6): DGGITQSPKYLFRKEGQNVTLSCEQNLNHDAMYWYRQDPGQGLRLIYYSQIVNDFQKGDIAEGYSVSREKKESFPLTVTSAQKNPTAFYLCASSVRDRNSPLHFGNGTRLTVT.

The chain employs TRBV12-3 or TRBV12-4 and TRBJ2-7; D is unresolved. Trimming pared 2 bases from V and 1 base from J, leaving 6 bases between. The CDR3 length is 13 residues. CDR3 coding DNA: TGTGCCAGCAGTTTACTGGAGTCCTACGAGCAGTACTTC. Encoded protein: CASSLLESYEQYF.

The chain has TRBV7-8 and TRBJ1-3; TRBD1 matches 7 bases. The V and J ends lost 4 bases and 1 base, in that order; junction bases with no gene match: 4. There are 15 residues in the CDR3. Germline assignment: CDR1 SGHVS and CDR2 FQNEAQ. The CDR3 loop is CASSSLQGSGNTIYF. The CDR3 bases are TGTGCCAGCAGCTCGTTACAGGGGTCTGGAAACACCATATATTTT.

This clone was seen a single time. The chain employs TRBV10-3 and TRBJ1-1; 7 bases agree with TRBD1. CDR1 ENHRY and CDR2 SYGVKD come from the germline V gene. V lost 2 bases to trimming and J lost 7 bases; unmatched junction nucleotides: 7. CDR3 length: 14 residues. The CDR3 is CAISEKRQGGEAFF. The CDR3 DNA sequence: TGTGCCATCAGTGAGAAGAGACAGGGAGGTGAAGCTTTCTTT.

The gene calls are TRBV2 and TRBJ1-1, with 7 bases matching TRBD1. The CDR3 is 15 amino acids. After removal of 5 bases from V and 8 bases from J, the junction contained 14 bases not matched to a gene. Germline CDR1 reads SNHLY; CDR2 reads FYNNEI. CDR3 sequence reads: CASSSGTVRAREAFF. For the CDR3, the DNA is TGTGCCAGCAGTTCCGGGACAGTCCGGGCCCGCGAAGCTTTCTTT.

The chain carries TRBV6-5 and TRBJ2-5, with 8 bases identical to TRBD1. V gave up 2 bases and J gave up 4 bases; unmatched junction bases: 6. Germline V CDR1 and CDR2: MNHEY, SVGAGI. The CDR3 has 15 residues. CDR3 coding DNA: TGTGCCAGCAGTTACCCCGGGACAGGAACAGAGACCCAGTACTTC. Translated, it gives CASSYPGTGTETQYF.

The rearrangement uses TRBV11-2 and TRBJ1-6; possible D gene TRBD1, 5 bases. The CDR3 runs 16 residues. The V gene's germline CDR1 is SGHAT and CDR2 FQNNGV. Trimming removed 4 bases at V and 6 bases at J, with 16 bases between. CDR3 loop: CASSSITQGLNSPLHF. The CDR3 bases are TGTGCCAGCAGCTCCATAACCCAGGGACTTAATTCACCCCTCCACTTT.

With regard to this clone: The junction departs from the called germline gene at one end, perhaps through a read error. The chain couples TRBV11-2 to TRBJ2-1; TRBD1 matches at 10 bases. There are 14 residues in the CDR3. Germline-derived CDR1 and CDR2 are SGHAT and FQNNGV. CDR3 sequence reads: CASSSTGQGLLTLF. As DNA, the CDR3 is TGTGCCAGCAGCTCTACGGGACAGGGGCTTTTAACTCTCTTC. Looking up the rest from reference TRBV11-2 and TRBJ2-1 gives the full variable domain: EAGVAQSPRYKIIEKRQSVAFWCNPISGHATLYWYQQILGQGPKLLIQFQNNGVVDDSQLPKDRFSAERLKGVDSTLKIQPAKLEDSAVYLCASSSTGQGLLTLFGPGTRLTVL.

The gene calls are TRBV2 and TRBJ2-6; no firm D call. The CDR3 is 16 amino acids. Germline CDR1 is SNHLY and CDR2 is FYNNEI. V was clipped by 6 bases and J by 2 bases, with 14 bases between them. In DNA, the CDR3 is TGTGCCAGCAGAGACCAGGTGTATCCTGGGGCCAACGTCCTGACTTTC. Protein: CASRDQVYPGANVLTF.

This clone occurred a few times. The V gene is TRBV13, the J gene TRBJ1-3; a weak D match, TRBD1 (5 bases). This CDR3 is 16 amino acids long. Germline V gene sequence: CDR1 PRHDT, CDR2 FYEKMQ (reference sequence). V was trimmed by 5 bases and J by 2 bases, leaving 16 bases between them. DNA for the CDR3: TGTGCCAGCAGCACAGCCCAGGGAGGGGCTGGAAACACCATATATTTT. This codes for CASSTAQGGAGNTIYF.

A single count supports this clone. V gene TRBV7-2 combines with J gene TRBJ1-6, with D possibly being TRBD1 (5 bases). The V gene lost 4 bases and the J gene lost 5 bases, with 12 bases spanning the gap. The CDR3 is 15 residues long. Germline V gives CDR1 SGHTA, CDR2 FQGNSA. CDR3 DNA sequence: TGTGCCAGCAGCTCCCCGGCGGGGCATAATTCACCCCTCCACTTT. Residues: CASSSPAGHNSPLHF.

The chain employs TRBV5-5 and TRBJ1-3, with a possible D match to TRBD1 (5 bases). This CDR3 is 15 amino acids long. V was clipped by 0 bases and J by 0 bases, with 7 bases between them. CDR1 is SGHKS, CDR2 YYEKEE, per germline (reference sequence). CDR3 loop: CASSLGDYSGNTIYF. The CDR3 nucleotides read TGTGCCAGCAGCTTGGGGGACTACTCTGGAAACACCATATATTTT.

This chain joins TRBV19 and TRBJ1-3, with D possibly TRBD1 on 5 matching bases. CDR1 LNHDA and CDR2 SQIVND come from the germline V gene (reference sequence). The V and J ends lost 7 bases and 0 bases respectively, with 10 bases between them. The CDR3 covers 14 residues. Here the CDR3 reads CASTTGSSGNTIYF. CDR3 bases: TGTGCCAGTACTACAGGTAGCTCTGGAAACACCATATATTTT.

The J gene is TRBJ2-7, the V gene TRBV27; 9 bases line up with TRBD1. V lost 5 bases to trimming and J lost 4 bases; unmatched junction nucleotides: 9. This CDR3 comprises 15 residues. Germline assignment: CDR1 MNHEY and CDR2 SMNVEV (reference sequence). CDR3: CASSTTGTGSYEQYF. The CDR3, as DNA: TGTGCCAGCAGTACCACCGGGACAGGGTCTTACGAGCAGTACTTC.